The present entry profiles one T cell receptor (beta chain) with its context. The antigen is unknown. The sample comes from a study of shared clonotypes between healthy human individuals. Study results and caveats: Estimated richness was generally greater in naive than memory subsets.

The table came from immunoSEQ multiplex PCR; TCRdb's copy has only in-frame clones and leaves some out. This table holds over 850,000 clones, more than 75% found once. The CDR3 runs 16 residues. Per the germline V gene, CDR1 is LNHDA and CDR2 is SQIVND (reference sequence). V was shortened by 5 bases and J by 1 base, with 15 bases between the two germline ends. A CD45RA-negative memory subset and a CD45RA+ naive subset were separated from the CD4+ cells. J is TRBJ1-5 and V is TRBV19, with D possibly being TRBD1 (6 bases). The specimen sequenced was memory CD4+ T cells from PBMCs. Described subset: CD45RA-negative fraction. This receptor was taken from a young man in good health. Some clones in this sample may be carry-over from other donors' samples. This CDR3 is CASSSGHTGSNQPQHF. The CDR3 nucleotides read TGTGCCAGTAGTTCGGGACACACGGGAAGCAATCAGCCCCAGCATTTT.